A selection of T cell receptor beta chains follows, all from one sample in a study of blood T cell repertoires in COVID-19. Produced via immunoSEQ multiplex PCR; TCRdb's table is partial and in-frame only. The sample consists of 57,000 or so clones, approximately 86% of them appearing once. The sequencing sample was made of peripheral blood. These receptor sequences come from a human donor in a cohort sampled during active COVID-19. Each CDR3 is given with its conserved first and last residue. The order of the fields is J gene, clone size, D gene, V gene, CDR3 DNA, CDR3 protein. A D gene is named only where the DNA matches it firmly. Clone size is stated in some rows and not others, as once, few, many or a class when expanded.

TRBJ1-2,.,.,TRBV4-3,TGCGCCAGCAGCCAAGAGGGGACTATGGGCTACACCTTC,CASSQEGTMGYTF
TRBJ2-7,.,TRBD1,TRBV6-5,TGTGCCAGCAGAAAACCGACAGGGGGCGAGCAGTACTTC,CASRKPTGGEQYF
TRBJ2-1,.,TRBD2,TRBV4-1,TGCGCCAGCAGCCAAGAGAATAGCGGGAGTTCCTACAATGAGCAGTTCTTC,CASSQENSGSSYNEQFF
TRBJ1-3,.,.,TRBV12-3/TRBV12-4,TGTGCCAGCAGTTTCGGTGACACCATATATTTT,CASSFGDTIYF
TRBJ2-4,.,TRBD1,TRBV29-1,TGCAGCGTTCAGGGGGCACCCAAAAACATTCAGTACTTC,CSVQGAPKNIQYF
TRBJ1-1,.,TRBD1,TRBV5-1,TGCGCCAGCAGCTACCGGACAGGGAACACTGAAGCTTTCTTT,CASSYRTGNTEAFF
TRBJ1-6,few,TRBD1,TRBV25-1,TGTGCCAGCAGTGACACAGGGGGAGCGTCACCCCTCCACTTT,CASSDTGGASPLHF
TRBJ2-5,.,.,TRBV7-2,TGTGCCAGCAGCTCGCAACAGGGTCTCCAAGAGACCCAGTACTTC,CASSSQQGLQETQYF
TRBJ1-1,.,.,TRBV6-5,TGTGCCAGCAGTCCCCAGGGAGGAAACACTGAAGCTTTCTTT,CASSPQGGNTEAFF
TRBJ1-2,.,.,TRBV19,TGTGCCACCCAGGACAGATACTATGGCTACACCTTC,CATQDRYYGYTF
TRBJ2-1,.,.,TRBV18,TGTGCCAGCTCAGGGGGCGGGAGTAAAAATGAGCAGTTCTTC,CASSGGGSKNEQFF
TRBJ1-1,once,.,TRBV6-2/TRBV6-3,TGTGCCAGCAGTTACAGGGGCACCATAAACACTGAAGCTTTCTTT,CASSYRGTINTEAFF
TRBJ1-2,.,.,TRBV28,TGTGCCAGCAGTCAGGGAGCGGGCGGCTACACCTTC,CASSQGAGGYTF
TRBJ2-7,.,.,TRBV6-5,TGTGCCAGCAGTTACTCGGGGGGACCCTCCTACGAGCAGTACTTC,CASSYSGGPSYEQYF
TRBJ2-7,.,TRBD2,TRBV27,TGTGCCAACAGAACTGAAGGGACTAGCGGGATGTACGAGCAGTACTTC,CANRTEGTSGMYEQYF
TRBJ2-1,.,TRBD2,TRBV7-6,TGTGCCAGCAGCTTAGCGTGGCTAGCGGGAGGGGGTGAGCAGTTCTTC,CASSLAWLAGGGEQFF
TRBJ2-5,.,.,TRBV19,TGTGCCAGTAGTATAGGAAGTGGGGCGTCATCGGAGACCCAGTACTTC,CASSIGSGASSETQYF